Presented here are 15 T cell receptor beta chains from one specimen sequenced in a study of blood T cell repertoires in COVID-19. Only in-frame clones appear in the TCRdb table, and some are missing; sequencing was by immunoSEQ multiplex PCR. The sample includes 450,000 to 500,000 clones, approximately 90% of them seen just once. The sample taken for sequencing was PBMCs or T cells enriched from blood (not recorded which). The receptors come from a woman in her sixties who had recovered from COVID-19.

This chain links TRBV9 with TRBJ2-3; 10 positions match TRBD2. The CDR3 is 17 residues long. J lost 0 bases, V lost 0 bases, and 4 bases had no gene match. Germline lookup yields CDR1 SGDLS and CDR2 YYNGEE. The CDR3 DNA is TGTGCCAGCAGCGTAGGGGCTAGCGGGGGTAGCACAGATACGCAGTATTTT. It encodes CASSVGASGGSTDTQYF.

This chain uses TRBV10-3 with TRBJ1-1; 10 nucleotides agree with TRBD1. The CDR3 length is 18 residues. The V and J ends lost 5 bases and 1 base, in that order; junction bases with no gene match: 13. Germline V gene lookup returns CDR1 ENHRY and CDR2 SYGVKD. In DNA form, the CDR3 reads TGTGCCATCAGTCCACCCGGGACAGGGGAGGGACCGAACACTGAAGCTTTCTTT. This sequence encodes CAISPPGTGEGPNTEAFF.

This chain connects TRBV6-4 to TRBJ1-5; maybe TRBD1 (6 bases). The CDR3 sequence is 12 residues long. Per germline, CDR1 MRHNA and CDR2 SNTAGT. With 6 bases removed from V and 7 bases from J, the gap between germline ends came to 10 bases. The CDR3 region is CASSQGGQPQHF. In DNA, the CDR3 is TGTGCCAGCAGCCAAGGGGGACAGCCCCAGCATTTT.

The chain uses TRBV29-1 and TRBJ1-4; D ambiguous. This CDR3 spans 14 amino acids. V gave up 3 bases and J gave up 5 bases, with 13 bases separating them. The germline gives CDR1 SQVTM, CDR2 ANQGSEA. The CDR3 reads CSVDFWQLNEKLFF. In DNA form, the CDR3 reads TGCAGCGTTGATTTTTGGCAATTAAATGAAAAACTGTTTTTT.

The chain is built from TRBV24-1 and TRBJ1-5; 8 bases line up with TRBD1. J lost 4 bases, V lost 9 bases, and 4 bases had no gene match. CDR1 and CDR2 from the germline V gene are KGHDR and SFDVKD. The CDR3 has 13 residues. CDR3 in DNA: TGTGCCACCTCGAGGACAGGGAATCAGCCCCAGCATTTT. Translating gives CATSRTGNQPQHF.

The chain carries TRBV6-6 and TRBJ2-5; no clear D. The CDR3 contains 11 residues. Germline CDR1 reads MNHNY; CDR2 reads SVGAGI (reference sequence). Deletions cut 2 bases from V and 4 bases from J, with 2 bases between. In DNA, the CDR3 is TGTGCCAGCAGTTACCTAGAGACCCAGTACTTC. Protein sequence: CASSYLETQYF.

The CDR3 sequence: CASSSIRGLGTNEKLFF. CDR3 in DNA: TGTGCCAGCAGCTCCATCAGGGGCTTGGGAACTAATGAAAAACTGTTTTTT. The chain couples TRBV5-8 to TRBJ1-4, with TRBD1 as a possible D gene (6 bases). V dropped 3 bases and J dropped 1 base, with 16 bases sitting between them. Germline V gene data show CDR1 as SGHTS and CDR2 as YDEGEE. The CDR3 length is 17 residues.

The chain recombines TRBV3-1 (or the pseudogene TRBV3-2) with TRBJ1-5; D is unresolved. Germline V gives CDR1 LGHDT, CDR2 YNNKEL (reference sequence). V was trimmed by 1 base and J by 5 bases, leaving 12 bases between them. This CDR3 region has 15 residues. The CDR3 is CASSQGTGEHQPQHF. Here the CDR3 DNA reads TGTGCCAGCAGCCAAGGCACCGGGGAGCATCAGCCCCAGCATTTT.

The rearrangement links TRBV29-1 to TRBJ1-1; D unclear. The CDR3 covers 13 residues. Germline V gives CDR1 SQVTM, CDR2 ANQGSEA. Trimming shortened V by 7 bases and J by 3 bases, and 15 bases separated the two germline ends. The CDR3 spells CSAETGKDTEAFF. CDR3 nucleotides: TGCAGCGCCGAGACCGGGAAGGACACTGAAGCTTTCTTT.

V and J are TRBV11-3 and TRBJ2-7, with TRBD2 matching 10 bases. The CDR3 covers 19 residues. J gave up 1 base and V 2 bases, and 14 bases lay outside the gene matches. Germline V gene sequence: CDR1 SGHNT, CDR2 YENEEA. CDR3 loop: CASSLFGGFTSGESYEQYF. CDR3 nucleotides: TGTGCCAGCAGCTTATTCGGGGGATTTACTAGCGGGGAATCCTACGAGCAGTACTTC.

This chain joins TRBV3-1 (or the pseudogene TRBV3-2) and TRBJ2-3; 10 bases map to TRBD2. The germline V gene encodes CDR1 LGHDT and CDR2 YNNKEL (reference sequence). With V trimmed by 0 bases and J by 5 bases, 8 bases remained unmatched. CDR3 length equals 17 residues. The CDR3: CASSQDWSGGARDTQYF. The CDR3 DNA is TGTGCCAGCAGCCAAGATTGGAGCGGGGGGGCCAGAGATACGCAGTATTTT.

This chain uses TRBV20-1 with TRBJ2-5, with D perhaps matching TRBD2 (6 bases). From germline, CDR1 is DFQATT and CDR2 SNEGSKA (reference sequence). Trimming took 6 bases from V and 4 from J, leaving 9 bases between them. There are 11 residues in the CDR3. In nucleotides, the CDR3 is TGCAGTGCCGGGGGTACAGAGACCCAGTACTTC. Translation gives CSAGGTETQYF.

This sequence joins TRBV2 and TRBJ1-2, with 9 bases identical to TRBD1. J lost 6 bases, V lost 9 bases, and 14 bases had no gene match. The V gene's germline CDR1 is SNHLY and CDR2 FYNNEI. The CDR3 totals 15 residues. The CDR3 loop is CASRAIGQGTHGYTF. The CDR3 nucleotides read TGTGCCAGTAGAGCTATAGGACAGGGGACCCATGGCTACACCTTC.

V usage is TRBV27 and J usage is TRBJ1-5; D may be TRBD1 (6 bases). Deletions cut 2 bases from V and 3 bases from J, with 11 bases between. CDR1 and CDR2 (germline): MNHEY, SMNVEV (reference sequence). The length of the CDR3 is 15 residues. CDR3: CASSLAGTNNQPQHF. CDR3 sequence (DNA): TGTGCCAGCAGTTTAGCCGGGACAAACAATCAGCCCCAGCATTTT.

The chain employs TRBV24-1 and TRBJ2-2; D might be TRBD1 (6 bases). CDR1 is KGHDR, CDR2 SFDVKD, per germline. The CDR3 covers 15 residues. V was shortened by 2 bases and J by 4 bases, with 10 bases between the two germline ends. In DNA, the CDR3 is TGTGCCACCAGTGATTCGTTAGGGGGCACCGGGGAGCTGTTTTTT. Translation: CATSDSLGGTGELFF.